This TCR beta chain was sequenced for a study of blood T cells in healthy people across ages. Across the study: Every two T cells gave about one barcoded beta molecule via template switching.

This clonotype was found many times. The CDR3 runs 16 residues. CDR1 and CDR2 from the germline V gene are SGHKS and YYEKEE (reference sequence). Trimming removed 5 bases at V and 1 base at J, with 19 bases between. Sample-barcoded 5' priming and a J-beta primer mix drove a second PCR of roughly 7 to 11 cycles. A single record per CDR3 protein comes from TCRdb applying MiXCR to the 5' RACE reads. The data hold 900,000 to 950,000 distinct CDR3 sequences, with around 29% observed a single time. These data are also associated with another study on T cells of mothers and their children. That publication notes: RNA extracted was entirely used for cDNA synthesis, around 1.6 ug per 15 ul.

The source of this sequence is a woman aged 40 to 55 in good health. The chain couples TRBV5-5 to TRBJ2-7; D is possibly TRBD2 (7 bases). The sample was blood. CDR3 DNA sequence: TGTGCCAGCAGTTTAGCGGGCACAGGGCTATCCTACGAGCAGTACTTC. Amino acid sequence: CASSLAGTGLSYEQYF.